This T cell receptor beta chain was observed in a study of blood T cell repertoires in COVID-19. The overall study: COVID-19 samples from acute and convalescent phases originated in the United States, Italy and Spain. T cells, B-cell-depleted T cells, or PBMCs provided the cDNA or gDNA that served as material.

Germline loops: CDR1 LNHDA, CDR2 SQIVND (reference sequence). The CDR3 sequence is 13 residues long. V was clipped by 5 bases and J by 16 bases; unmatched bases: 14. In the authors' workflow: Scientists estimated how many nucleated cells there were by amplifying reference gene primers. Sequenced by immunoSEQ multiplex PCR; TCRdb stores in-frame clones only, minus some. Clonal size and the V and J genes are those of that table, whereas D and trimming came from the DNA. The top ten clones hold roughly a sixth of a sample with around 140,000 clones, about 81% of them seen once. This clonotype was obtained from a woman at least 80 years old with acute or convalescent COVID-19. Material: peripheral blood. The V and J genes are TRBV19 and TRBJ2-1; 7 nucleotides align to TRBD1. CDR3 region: CASSLRGDSSYFF. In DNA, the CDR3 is TGTGCCAGTAGTCTCCGTGGGGACAGTAGCTATTTCTTC.